A selection of T cell receptor beta chains follows, all from one sample in a study of blood T cell repertoires in COVID-19. The repertoire was sequenced with immunoSEQ multiplex PCR; TCRdb's copy has only in-frame clones and lacks some. The table has about 400,000 clones, roughly 90% seen once. Sequenced sample: peripheral blood. These receptors all stem from an older woman with COVID-19, enrolled during active disease. Each CDR3 is given with its conserved first and last residue. A D gene is named only where the DNA matches it firmly. Expanded clones get a size class; other rows say once, few or many, or leave the size out.

TRBV6-5	TRBJ2-3	.	.	14	TGTGCCAGCAGTCTCCGGACTCTAGAAGATACGCAGTATTTT	CASSLRTLEDTQYF
TRBV19	TRBJ2-7	TRBD1	.	13	TGTGCCAGTAGTAGGACAGGGGGCTACGAGCAGTACTTC	CASSRTGGYEQYF
TRBV11-3	TRBJ2-2	TRBD2	.	16	TGTGCCAGCAGCTTAGTAGCGGGGGGGCGCGTCGGGGAGCTGTTTTTT	CASSLVAGGRVGELFF
TRBV5-1	TRBJ1-2	TRBD1	.	15	TGCGCCAGCAGCCCCGGGATGGGACAGGTCTATGGCTACACCTTC	CASSPGMGQVYGYTF
TRBV9	TRBJ1-6	TRBD1	.	14	TGTGCCAGCAGCCTGGACAGGGTCACTTCACCCCTCCACTTT	CASSLDRVTSPLHF
TRBV9	TRBJ2-1	TRBD1	.	16	TGTGCCAGCAGCCCCCTAGGGACAGGGGGGGACAATGAGCAGTTCTTC	CASSPLGTGGDNEQFF
TRBV3-1/TRBV3-2	TRBJ1-2	.	.	13	TGTGCCAGCAGCCAGGCGGGAGGGAGTGGCTACACCTTC	CASSQAGGSGYTF
TRBV10-1	TRBJ1-1	TRBD1	.	15	TGCGCCAGCAGCGGACAACTTGGACAGGGTAATGAAGCTTTCTTT	CASSGQLGQGNEAFF
TRBV9	TRBJ1-2	.	.	13	TGTGCCAGCAGCGACATCTCTAACTATGGCTACACCTTC	CASSDISNYGYTF
TRBV30	TRBJ2-5	TRBD2	once	16	TGTGCCTGGAGTGTGGCTAGCGGGGGGCCGAAGGGGACCCAGTACTTC	CAWSVASGGPKGTQYF
TRBV18	TRBJ2-2	.	.	15	TGTGCCAGCTCACCAGCGGGCACGAACACCAGGGAGCTGTTTTTT	CASSPAGTNTRELFF
TRBV9	TRBJ1-1	TRBD1	.	16	TGTGCCAGCAGCGTAGGGGACAGCCCCTTTTCCACTGAAGCTTTCTTT	CASSVGDSPFSTEAFF
TRBV6-5	TRBJ2-7	TRBD1	.	14	TGTGCCAGCAGATCTGGGGGACAGGGCTACGAGCAGTACTTC	CASRSGGQGYEQYF
TRBV18	TRBJ1-1	.	.	13	TGTGCCAGCTCATCTGGGGGGTGGACTGAAGCTTTCTTT	CASSSGGWTEAFF
TRBV14	TRBJ1-2	.	.	15	TGTGCCAGCAGCCAAGATTACAGGGTCAACTATGGCTACACCTTC	CASSQDYRVNYGYTF
TRBV4-3	TRBJ1-2	.	.	15	TGCGCCAGCAGCCACGGTGACAGGACAGACTATGGCTACACCTTC	CASSHGDRTDYGYTF
TRBV7-3	TRBJ2-1	TRBD2	.	15	TGTGCCAGCAGCTTCAGCGGGGGCTCCTACAATGAGCAGTTCTTC	CASSFSGGSYNEQFF
TRBV6-2/TRBV6-3	TRBJ2-7	TRBD1	.	15	TGTGCCAGCAGTCACCGGGACAGGGGCTCCTACGAGCAGTACTTC	CASSHRDRGSYEQYF
TRBV25-1	TRBJ1-4	.	.	14	TGTGCCAGCAGTGGGGGGGAGGATAATGAAAAACTGTTTTTT	CASSGGEDNEKLFF
TRBV10-2	TRBJ2-2	.	.	13	TGCGCCAGCGCTGACTCCAACACCGGGGAGCTGTTTTTT	CASADSNTGELFF
TRBV2	TRBJ1-5	.	.	14	TGTGCCAGCAGTGAGGGCAGACTAAATCAGCCCCAGCATTTT	CASSEGRLNQPQHF
TRBV18	TRBJ2-3	.	.	15	TGTGCCAGCTCACCTCCGGGGTTGGTCGGGGATACGCAGTATTTT	CASSPPGLVGDTQYF
TRBV7-6	TRBJ2-1	.	.	15	TGTGCCAGCAGCCCACGGGGGGCCGGGTCCAATGAGCAGTTCTTC	CASSPRGAGSNEQFF
TRBV28	TRBJ1-1	.	.	15	TGTGCCAGCAGAATCCGTCGGGGGGCCGGCACTGAAGCTTTCTTT	CASRIRRGAGTEAFF
TRBV7-8	TRBJ2-1	TRBD2	.	15	TGTGCCAGCAGCTCCCCATGGACTAGCAGCGATGAGCAGTTCTTC	CASSSPWTSSDEQFF
TRBV5-1	TRBJ2-3	TRBD1	.	15	TGCGCCAGCAGCGTAGGGGGCATAAGCACAGATACGCAGTATTTT	CASSVGGISTDTQYF
TRBV2	TRBJ2-2	.	.	16	TGTGCCAGCTCGGGGTACCCTCTAGAAGGAACCGGGGAGCTGTTTTTT	CASSGYPLEGTGELFF
TRBV19	TRBJ2-1	.	.	12	TGTGCCAGTAGTATCGGGGAGAATGAGCAGTTCTTC	CASSIGENEQFF
TRBV9	TRBJ2-3	TRBD2	.	20	TGTGCCAGCAGCCCCTCTAGCGGGGGGGCCAGGGCGGTCTTCACAGATACGCAGTATTTT	CASSPSSGGARAVFTDTQYF
TRBV6-6	TRBJ2-7	TRBD2	.	16	TGTGCCAGCAGTTACTCGAGTAGCGGGGGATTACTCGAGCAGTACTTC	CASSYSSSGGLLEQYF
TRBV5-1	TRBJ1-2	.	.	16	TGCGCCAGCCGTGTGGGAGGGGCAGAAGAGAACTATGGCTACACCTTC	CASRVGGAEENYGYTF
TRBV7-2	TRBJ2-7	.	.	15	TGTGCCAGCAGCAGAGGGGGGGCGAGCTCCTACGAGCAGTACTTC	CASSRGGASSYEQYF
TRBV7-6	TRBJ2-1	TRBD1	.	15	TGTGCCAGCAGTATTTCCGGGACAGGGCACAATGAGCAGTTCTTC	CASSISGTGHNEQFF
TRBV7-9	TRBJ2-3	TRBD1	once	14	TGTGCCAGCAGGGTTACAGGGGGTACAGATACGCAGTATTTT	CASRVTGGTDTQYF
TRBV7-9	TRBJ1-4	.	.	14	TGTGCCAGCAGCCAAGGGCAGGGAAATGAAAAACTGTTTTTT	CASSQGQGNEKLFF
TRBV11-2	TRBJ1-6	.	few	15	TGTGCCAGCAGCCCGGGGGGGAAGCAAAATTCACCCCTCCACTTT	CASSPGGKQNSPLHF
TRBV4-1	TRBJ2-2	.	.	11	TGCGCCAGCAGGAGGTCCGGGGAGCTGTTTTTT	CASRRSGELFF
TRBV4-1	TRBJ2-5	.	.	17	TGCGCCAGCAGCTGGGGCCCCGGCGGGACAGCCGGAGAGACCCAGTACTTC	CASSWGPGGTAGETQYF
TRBV5-1	TRBJ1-2	.	once	16	TGCGCCAGCAGCCCGGGTGCCCCGACAGGACTCTATGGCTACACCTTC	CASSPGAPTGLYGYTF
TRBV5-4	TRBJ1-2	TRBD1	.	16	TGTGCCAGCAGCTTGGCCGGGACAGAGGGTCACTATGGCTACACCTTC	CASSLAGTEGHYGYTF
TRBV5-1	TRBJ2-2	TRBD1	.	16	TGCGCCAGCAGCCCGTTCGGACAGGGGTCGTCCGGGGAGCTGTTTTTT	CASSPFGQGSSGELFF
TRBV6-1	TRBJ1-2	TRBD1	.	14	TGTGCCAGCAGTGAGGCGGGACAGGGTAGGGGCTACACCTTC	CASSEAGQGRGYTF
TRBV6-5	TRBJ1-2	.	once	12	TGTGCCAGCAGTCCACGGGAAGATGGCTACACCTTC	CASSPREDGYTF
TRBV19	TRBJ1-1	TRBD1	.	14	TGTGCCAGTAGGACCCTCGGGACAGCCTTTGAAGCTTTCTTT	CASRTLGTAFEAFF
TRBV2	TRBJ2-7	TRBD2	.	16	TGTGCCAGAGGACTAGCGGGGGGGCCGGCTTTTCAGGAGCAGTACTTC	CARGLAGGPAFQEQYF
TRBV18	TRBJ2-5	TRBD1	.	15	TGTGCCAGCTCACTCCGGGACAGGGGGCTGGAGACCCAGTACTTC	CASSLRDRGLETQYF
TRBV19	TRBJ1-6	.	.	13	TGTGCCAGCCAACAGGTCGGGAATTCACCCCTCCACTTT	CASQQVGNSPLHF
TRBV5-1	TRBJ2-7	.	.	14	TGCGCCAGCAGTCAGGGCCTTTACTCCTACGAGCAGTACTTC	CASSQGLYSYEQYF
TRBV18	TRBJ1-2	.	.	14	TGTGCCAGCTCACGTGAGGGAGACTTCTATGGCTACACCTTC	CASSREGDFYGYTF
TRBV30	TRBJ1-5	.	.	15	TGTGCCTGGAGTGTACCGTGGAGGGATCACCAGCCCCAGCATTTT	CAWSVPWRDHQPQHF
TRBV4-1	TRBJ1-2	TRBD1	.	15	TGCGCCAGCAGCCCCCGGACAGGGAGGCGGGATGGCTACACCTTC	CASSPRTGRRDGYTF
TRBV4-2	TRBJ2-7	TRBD2	once	18	TGTGCCAGCAGCCAAGAGTTTAGCGGGGGGGCGATGGTCTACGAGCAGTACTTC	CASSQEFSGGAMVYEQYF